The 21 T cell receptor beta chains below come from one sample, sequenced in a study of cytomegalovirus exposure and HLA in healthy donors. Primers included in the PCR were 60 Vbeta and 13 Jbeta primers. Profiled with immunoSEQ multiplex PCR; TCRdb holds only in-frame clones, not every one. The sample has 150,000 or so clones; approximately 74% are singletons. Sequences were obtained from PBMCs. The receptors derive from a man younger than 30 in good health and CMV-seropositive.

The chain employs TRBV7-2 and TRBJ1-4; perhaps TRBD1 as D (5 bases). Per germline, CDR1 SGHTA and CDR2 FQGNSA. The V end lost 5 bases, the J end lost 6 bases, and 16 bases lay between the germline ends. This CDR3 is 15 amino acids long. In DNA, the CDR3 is TGTGCCAGCAGCCCCCGGGGTCCGGGGGATGAAAAACTGTTTTTT. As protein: CASSPRGPGDEKLFF. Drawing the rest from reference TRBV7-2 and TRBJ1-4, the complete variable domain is GAGVSQSPSNKVTEKGKDVELRCDPISGHTALYWYRQSLGQGLEFLIYFQGNSAPDKSGLPSDRFSAERTGGSVSTLTIQRTQQEDSAVYLCASSPRGPGDEKLFFGSGTQLSVL.

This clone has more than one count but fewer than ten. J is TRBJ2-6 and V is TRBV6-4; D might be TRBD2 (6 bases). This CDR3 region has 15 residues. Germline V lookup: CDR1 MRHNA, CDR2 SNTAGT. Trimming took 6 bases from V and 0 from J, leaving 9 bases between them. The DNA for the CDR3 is TGTGCCAGCAGCCGGGAGAGCTCTGGGGCCAACGTCCTGACTTTC. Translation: CASSRESSGANVLTF.

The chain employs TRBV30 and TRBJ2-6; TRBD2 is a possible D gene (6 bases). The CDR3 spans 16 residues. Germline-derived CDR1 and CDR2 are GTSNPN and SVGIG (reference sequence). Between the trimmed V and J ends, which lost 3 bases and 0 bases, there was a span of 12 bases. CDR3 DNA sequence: TGTGCCTGGAGCCGCGGCGGGGCCTCTGGGGCCAACGTCCTGACTTTC. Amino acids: CAWSRGGASGANVLTF.

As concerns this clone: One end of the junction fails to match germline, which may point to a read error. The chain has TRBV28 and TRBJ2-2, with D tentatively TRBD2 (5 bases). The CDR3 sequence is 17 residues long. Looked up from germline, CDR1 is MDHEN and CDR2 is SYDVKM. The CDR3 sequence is CASSLASRTGNAGELFF. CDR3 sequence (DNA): TGTGCCAGCAGTTTGGCATCCCGGACGGGGAACGCCGGGGAGCTGTTTTTT.

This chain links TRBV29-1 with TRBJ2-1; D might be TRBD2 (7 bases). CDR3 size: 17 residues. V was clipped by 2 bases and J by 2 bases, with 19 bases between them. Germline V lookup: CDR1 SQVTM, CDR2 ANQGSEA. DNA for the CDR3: TGCAGCGTTGAATTGACGGGGGGCCCCTCGGCCTACAATGAGCAGTTCTTC. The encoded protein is CSVELTGGPSAYNEQFF.

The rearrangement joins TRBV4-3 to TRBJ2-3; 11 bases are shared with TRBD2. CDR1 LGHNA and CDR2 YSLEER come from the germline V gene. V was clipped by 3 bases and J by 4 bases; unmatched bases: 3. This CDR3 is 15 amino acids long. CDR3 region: CASSHSGRAADTQYF. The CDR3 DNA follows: TGCGCCAGCAGCCATAGCGGGAGGGCCGCAGATACGCAGTATTTT.

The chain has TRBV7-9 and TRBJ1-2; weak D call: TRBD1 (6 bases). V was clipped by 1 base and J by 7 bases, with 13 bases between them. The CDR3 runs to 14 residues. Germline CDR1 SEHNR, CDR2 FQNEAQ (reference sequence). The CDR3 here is CASSLDMGAGGYTF. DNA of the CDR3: TGTGCCAGCAGCTTAGATATGGGGGCTGGTGGCTACACCTTC.

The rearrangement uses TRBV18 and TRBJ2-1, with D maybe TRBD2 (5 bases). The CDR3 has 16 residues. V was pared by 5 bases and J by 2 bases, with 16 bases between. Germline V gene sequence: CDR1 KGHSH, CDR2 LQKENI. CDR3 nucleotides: TGTGCCAGCTCATCGACTTCTCTAGCAGCCTACAATGAGCAGTTCTTC. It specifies CASSSTSLAAYNEQFF.

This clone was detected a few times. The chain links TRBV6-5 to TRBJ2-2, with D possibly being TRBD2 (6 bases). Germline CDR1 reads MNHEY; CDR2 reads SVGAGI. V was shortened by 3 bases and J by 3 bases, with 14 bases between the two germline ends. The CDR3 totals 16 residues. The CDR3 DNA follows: TGTGCCAGCAGTTATACGGGAGTAGGGCACACCGGGGAGCTGTTTTTT. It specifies CASSYTGVGHTGELFF.

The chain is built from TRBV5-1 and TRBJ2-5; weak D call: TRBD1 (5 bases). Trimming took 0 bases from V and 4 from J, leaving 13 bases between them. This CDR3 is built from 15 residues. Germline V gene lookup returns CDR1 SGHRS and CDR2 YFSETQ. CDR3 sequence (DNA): TGCGCCAGCAGCTTGGCTCCAGGGCTAAGAGAGACCCAGTACTTC. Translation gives CASSLAPGLRETQYF. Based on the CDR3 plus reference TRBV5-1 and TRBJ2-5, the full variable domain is KAGVTQTPRYLIKTRGQQVTLSCSPISGHRSVSWYQQTPGQGLQFLFEYFSETQRNKGNFPGRFSGRQFSNSRSEMNVSTLELGDSALYLCASSLAPGLRETQYFGPGTRLLVL.

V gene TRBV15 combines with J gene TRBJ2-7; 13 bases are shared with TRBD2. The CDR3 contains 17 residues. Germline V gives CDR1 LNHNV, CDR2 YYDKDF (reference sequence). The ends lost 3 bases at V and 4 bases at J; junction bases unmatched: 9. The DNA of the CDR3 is TGTGCCACCAGCAGGCGTGCCGGGACTAGCGGGAAATACGAGCAGTACTTC. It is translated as CATSRRAGTSGKYEQYF. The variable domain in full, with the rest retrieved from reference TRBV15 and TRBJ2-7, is DAMVIQNPRYQVTQFGKPVTLSCSQTLNHNVMYWYQQKSSQAPKLLFHYYDKDFNNEADTPDNFQSRRPNTSFCFLDIRSPGLGDTAMYLCATSRRAGTSGKYEQYFGPGTRLTVT.

CDR3 bases: TGTGCCAGCAGCGTATCAGGCCTCGTAGGTACCTTC. This gives the protein CASSVSGLVGTF. This sequence joins TRBV9 and TRBJ1-2; no definite D call. Trimming took 1 base from V and 14 from J, leaving 15 bases between them. CDR1 SGDLS and CDR2 YYNGEE come from the germline V gene. This CDR3 has 12 amino acids.

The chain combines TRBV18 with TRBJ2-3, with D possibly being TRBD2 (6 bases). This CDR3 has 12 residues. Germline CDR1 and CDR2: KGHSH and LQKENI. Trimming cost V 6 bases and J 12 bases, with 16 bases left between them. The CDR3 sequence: CASSLSAGSQYF. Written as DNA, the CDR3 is TGTGCCAGCTCTCTCAGTGCGGGGTCCCAGTATTTT.

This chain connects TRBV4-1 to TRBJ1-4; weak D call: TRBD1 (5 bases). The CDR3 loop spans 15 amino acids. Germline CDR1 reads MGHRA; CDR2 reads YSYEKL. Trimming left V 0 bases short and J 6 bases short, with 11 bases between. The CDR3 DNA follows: TGCGCCAGCAGCCAAGATCTCCGGACACATGAAAAACTGTTTTTT. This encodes CASSQDLRTHEKLFF.

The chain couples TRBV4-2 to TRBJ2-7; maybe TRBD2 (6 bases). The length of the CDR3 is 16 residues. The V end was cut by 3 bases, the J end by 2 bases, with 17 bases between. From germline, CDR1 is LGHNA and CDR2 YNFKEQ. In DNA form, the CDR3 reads TGTGCCAGCAGCCATCCCCTGGGCGGGGAGCCCTACGAGCAGTACTTC. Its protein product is CASSHPLGGEPYEQYF.

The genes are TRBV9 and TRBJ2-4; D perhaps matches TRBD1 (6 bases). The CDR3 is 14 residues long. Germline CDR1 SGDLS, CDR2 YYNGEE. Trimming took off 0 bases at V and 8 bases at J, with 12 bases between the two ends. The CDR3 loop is CASSVVDSGDIQYF. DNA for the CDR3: TGTGCCAGCAGCGTAGTGGACAGCGGAGACATTCAGTACTTC.

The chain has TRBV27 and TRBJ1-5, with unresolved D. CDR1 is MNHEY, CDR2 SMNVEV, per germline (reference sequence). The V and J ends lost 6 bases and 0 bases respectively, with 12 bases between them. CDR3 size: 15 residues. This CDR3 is CASRRADYSNQPQHF. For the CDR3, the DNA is TGTGCCAGCAGGCGGGCAGACTATAGCAATCAGCCCCAGCATTTT.

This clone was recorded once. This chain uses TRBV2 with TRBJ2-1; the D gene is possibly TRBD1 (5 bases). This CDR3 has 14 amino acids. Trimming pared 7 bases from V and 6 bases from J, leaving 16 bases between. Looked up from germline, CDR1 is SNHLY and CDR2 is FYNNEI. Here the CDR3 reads CASKLGRSANEQFF. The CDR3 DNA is TGTGCCAGCAAATTGGGGCGGAGCGCCAATGAGCAGTTCTTC.

The DNA of the CDR3 is TGTGCCATCAGGGCCACAGGGGGCTTCCGACGGATGGGGCGTGATGGCTACACCTTC. Translation gives CAIRATGGFRRMGRDGYTF. The gene calls are TRBV10-3 and TRBJ1-2; 9 bases align to TRBD1. In germline, CDR1 is ENHRY, CDR2 SYGVKD. The length of the CDR3 is 19 residues. Trimming at V came to 6 bases and at J to 6 bases, leaving 23 bases not matched to a gene.

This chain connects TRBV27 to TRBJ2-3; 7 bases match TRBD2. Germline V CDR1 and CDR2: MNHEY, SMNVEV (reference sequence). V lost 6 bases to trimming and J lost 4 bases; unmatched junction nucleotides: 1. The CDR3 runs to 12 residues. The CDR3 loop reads CASSRGADTQYF. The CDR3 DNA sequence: TGTGCCAGCAGCCGGGGGGCAGATACGCAGTATTTT.

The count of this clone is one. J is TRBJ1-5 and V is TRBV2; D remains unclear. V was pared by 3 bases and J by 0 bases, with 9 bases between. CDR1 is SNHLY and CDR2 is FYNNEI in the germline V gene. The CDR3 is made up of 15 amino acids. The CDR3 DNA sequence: TGTGCCAGCAGTGACGGAGCTTATAGCAATCAGCCCCAGCATTTT. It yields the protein CASSDGAYSNQPQHF. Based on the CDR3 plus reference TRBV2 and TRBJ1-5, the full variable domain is EPEVTQTPSHQVTQMGQEVILRCVPISNHLYFYWYRQILGQKVEFLVSFYNNEISEKSEIFDDQFSVERPDGSNFTLKIRSTKLEDSAMYFCASSDGAYSNQPQHFGDGTRLSIL.